This TCR beta chain is drawn from a study of CD8 T cells in Susac syndrome. Peripheral blood CD8+ and CD4+ T cells were profiled by TCR beta sequencing. While CD8+ and CD4+ T cells were isolated negatively, TEMRA cells were enriched by FACS. As to this clonotype: The antigen is undetermined.

General study findings and limits: Clonal expansion was absent from the CD4+ T cell repertoires in Susac syndrome.

It was with random hexamers that roughly 0.45 to 1 ug RNA was reverse transcribed. A single record per CDR3 protein comes from TCRdb applying MiXCR to the immunoSEQ multiplex PCR reads. The table shows just under 95,000 distinct CDR3 sequences, with about 95% occurring only once. The TCR originated in a human donor with Susac syndrome. The sample comprised CD4+ T cells from PBMCs.

CDR3 loop: CASSLPGQMKDTQYF. CDR3 coding DNA: TGTGCCAGCAGCCTTCCGGGACAGATGAAAGATACGCAGTATTTT. The chain recombines TRBV5-4 with TRBJ2-3; 7 bases agree with TRBD1. In germline, CDR1 is SGHNT, CDR2 YYREEE (reference sequence). The V gene end was trimmed by 4 bases and the J gene end by 5 bases; junction bases not matched to a gene: 10. The CDR3 runs 15 residues. The full variable domain, in which reference TRBV5-4 and TRBJ2-3 provide the parts outside the CDR3, is ETGVTQSPTHLIKTRGQQVTLRCSSQSGHNTVSWYQQALGQGPQFIFQYYREEENGRGNFPPRFSGLQFPNYSSELNVNALELDDSALYLCASSLPGQMKDTQYFGPGTRLTVL.